The 23 T cell receptor beta chains given below trace back to one sample, sequenced in a study of identifying expanded T cells in peripheral blood. Clones were sequenced by immunoSEQ multiplex PCR, and TCRdb holds only the in-frame ones, with some missing. There are roughly 100,000 clones in the sample; around nine tenths occur only once, and about 3.9% lies in the top ten. Sample: blood. These receptors all come from a person between 18 and 75 years old in good health.

The gene calls are TRBV29-1 and TRBJ2-7, with D unresolved. Between the trimmed V and J ends, which lost 6 bases and 1 base, there was a span of 13 bases. This CDR3 comprises 13 residues. Germline values: CDR1 SQVTM, CDR2 ANQGSEA. CDR3 sequence reads: CSVQGLGSYEQYF. The DNA of the CDR3 is TGCAGCGTCCAAGGGTTGGGGTCCTACGAGCAGTACTTC.

V gene TRBV5-6 combines with J gene TRBJ2-5, with D maybe TRBD1 (6 bases). The CDR3 is 14 residues long. Germline CDR1 reads SGHDT; CDR2 reads YYEEEE. V dropped 4 bases and J dropped 4 bases, with 14 bases sitting between them. The CDR3 sequence is CASSPQGRVETQYF. The CDR3, as DNA: TGTGCCAGCAGCCCGCAGGGGCGAGTAGAGACCCAGTACTTC.

The gene calls are TRBV2 and TRBJ1-4; 8 nucleotides align to TRBD1. This CDR3 contains 15 residues. CDR1 is SNHLY, CDR2 FYNNEI, per germline. V trimming: 0 bases; J trimming: 8 bases; junction bases outside the gene matches: 5. The CDR3 reads CASSEAQGAGEKLFF. The CDR3 bases are TGTGCCAGCAGTGAAGCCCAGGGGGCAGGCGAAAAACTGTTTTTT.

The V call is TRBV27, the J call TRBJ1-2, with a tentative D call TRBD1 (5 bases). The CDR3 runs 15 residues. Germline values: CDR1 MNHEY, CDR2 SMNVEV (reference sequence). V lost 8 bases to trimming and J lost 4 bases, with 20 bases between them. The CDR3 is CASSITADGTYGYTF. Written as DNA, the CDR3 is TGTGCCAGCTCAATTACGGCGGACGGGACCTATGGCTACACCTTC.

The chain joins TRBV4-3 to TRBJ2-1; the match to TRBD2 covers 7 bases. The V gene's germline CDR1 is LGHNA and CDR2 YSLEER. Losses at the gene ends were 5 bases for V and 4 bases for J; bases not matched to a gene: 8. This CDR3 region has 15 residues. CDR3 residues: CASSGRTGGYNEQFF. In DNA, the CDR3 is TGCGCCAGCAGCGGCCGAACGGGAGGATACAATGAGCAGTTCTTC.

This sequence joins TRBV6-5 and TRBJ2-2, with TRBD1 matching over 9 bases. The CDR3 runs 15 residues. In germline, CDR1 is MNHEY, CDR2 SVGAGI. With 2 bases clipped from V and 6 bases from J, the junction kept 4 bases outside the gene matches. The chain's CDR3 is CASSYRTGVAGELFF. CDR3 in DNA: TGTGCCAGCAGTTACAGGACAGGGGTAGCCGGGGAGCTGTTTTTT.

This chain uses TRBV7-9 with TRBJ2-5; D gene unclear. The germline V and J ends were trimmed by 1 base and 2 bases, with 11 bases remaining between them. CDR3 length: 15 amino acids. Germline CDR1 and CDR2: SEHNR and FQNEAQ (reference sequence). The CDR3 nucleotides are TGTGCCAGCAGCTTAGTCGCGCAGTGGCAAGAGACCCAGTACTTC. Translating it yields CASSLVAQWQETQYF.

This chain links TRBV19 with TRBJ2-5, with no clear D. Germline CDR1 LNHDA, CDR2 SQIVND (reference sequence). CDR3 length: 13 residues. Trimming removed 5 bases at V and 4 bases at J, with 11 bases between. The CDR3 sequence is CASSDGLGETQYF. The DNA for the CDR3 is TGTGCCAGTAGTGATGGGTTGGGAGAGACCCAGTACTTC.

The chain employs TRBV28 and TRBJ2-6; a possible D gene is TRBD1 (6 bases). CDR3 size: 20 residues. Trimming stripped 2 bases from V and 0 bases from J, with 20 bases between. Looked up from germline, CDR1 is MDHEN and CDR2 is SYDVKM. The CDR3 region has the DNA TGTGCCAGCAGTTTAGGGCTGGGACGACAGGACCGCTCTGGGGCCAACGTCCTGACTTTC. The encoded protein is CASSLGLGRQDRSGANVLTF.

This clone was counted a single time. The V and J genes are TRBV10-3 and TRBJ2-1; tentative D call: TRBD1 (6 bases). Per the germline V gene, CDR1 is ENHRY and CDR2 is SYGVKD. The CDR3 contains 15 residues. The V end lost 4 bases, the J end lost 6 bases, and 16 bases lay between the germline ends. The CDR3 spells CAISVSQGIGNEQFF. As DNA, the CDR3 is TGTGCCATCAGTGTTTCACAGGGAATTGGCAATGAGCAGTTCTTC.

The CDR3 nucleotides are TGTGCCAGCAGCCAGCCGCCCGGTTTGGGTGCCGGGGAGCTGTTTTTT. Its protein product is CASSQPPGLGAGELFF. This rearrangement joins TRBV6-6 to TRBJ2-2, with D hard to call. Trimming cost V 6 bases and J 6 bases, with 20 bases left between them. Germline CDR1 is MNHNY and CDR2 is SVGAGI (reference sequence). This CDR3 is built from 16 residues.

The table lists this clone with a count of one. The V and J genes are TRBV6-1 and TRBJ1-1; no firm D call. The ends were cut back, 6 bases at V and 7 bases at J, with 12 bases in the middle. CDR3 length: 12 amino acids. CDR1 MNHNS and CDR2 SASEGT come from the germline V gene. This chain's CDR3 is CASRGDGLEAFF. The DNA for the CDR3 is TGTGCCAGCAGAGGAGACGGCCTTGAAGCTTTCTTT.

This clone was observed a few times. V is TRBV27 and J is TRBJ2-7, with 10 bases matching TRBD2. Germline CDR1 is MNHEY and CDR2 is SMNVEV (reference sequence). Trimming removed 5 bases from V and 1 base from J; junction bases left unmatched: 5. The CDR3 consists of 15 residues. The CDR3 loop is CASSLETSGSYEQYF. CDR3 in DNA: TGTGCCAGCAGTCTAGAGACTAGCGGGTCCTACGAGCAGTACTTC.

The rearrangement uses TRBV5-6 and TRBJ2-7, with 8 bases aligning to TRBD2. The CDR3 contains 16 residues. With 4 bases clipped from V and 1 base from J, the junction kept 10 bases outside the gene matches. Per the germline V gene, CDR1 is SGHDT and CDR2 is YYEEEE. The CDR3 reads CASSPPSGSYSYEQYF. CDR3 nucleotide sequence: TGTGCCAGCAGCCCCCCCAGCGGGAGTTATTCCTACGAGCAGTACTTC.

V is TRBV5-1 and J is TRBJ2-1; 8 bases map to TRBD2. CDR3 length: 16 residues. Germline V gives CDR1 SGHRS, CDR2 YFSETQ. With 0 bases clipped from V and 7 bases from J, the junction kept 9 bases outside the gene matches. In nucleotides, the CDR3 is TGCGCCAGCAGCTTGGCCACGGGAGGGCCGGAAAATGAGCAGTTCTTC. Translating gives CASSLATGGPENEQFF.

The sample holds one count of this clone. This chain connects TRBV5-8 to TRBJ2-7; D unresolved. Per germline, CDR1 SGHTS and CDR2 YDEGEE. The CDR3 has 16 amino acids. V was cut by 0 bases and J by 0 bases, with 13 bases left in between. The CDR3 loop reads CASSLESGRFSYEQYF. CDR3 nucleotides: TGTGCCAGCAGCTTGGAAAGTGGACGATTCTCCTACGAGCAGTACTTC.

This chain uses TRBV28 with TRBJ2-7; TRBD1 matches at 7 bases. The CDR3 runs to 15 residues. J lost 0 bases, V lost 5 bases, and 7 bases had no gene match. The germline V gene encodes CDR1 MDHEN and CDR2 SYDVKM. CDR3 nucleotides: TGTGCCAGCAGTGCGTGGACAGGAGGCTCCTACGAGCAGTACTTC. Protein sequence: CASSAWTGGSYEQYF.

The chain is built from TRBV29-1 and TRBJ1-1; weak D call: TRBD1 (6 bases). V shed 5 bases and J shed 1 base, with 11 bases lying between them. This CDR3 comprises 13 residues. Germline CDR1 is SQVTM and CDR2 is ANQGSEA. The DNA for the CDR3 is TGCAGCGTTCTCCGACAGGCGAACACTGAAGCTTTCTTT. Its protein is CSVLRQANTEAFF.

V is TRBV12-5 and J is TRBJ2-7; D tentatively reads TRBD1 or TRBD2 (5 bases each). V lost 5 bases, J lost 0 bases, and 14 bases lay in between. The CDR3 covers 15 residues. Germline CDR1 is LGHNT and CDR2 is FRNRAP. The CDR3 reads CASGPGTESSYEQYF. The CDR3, as DNA: TGTGCTAGTGGTCCGGGGACCGAGAGCTCCTACGAGCAGTACTTC.

V and J are TRBV30 and TRBJ2-2; TRBD1 might be the D (5 bases). The CDR3 length is 14 residues. Germline V gene lookup returns CDR1 GTSNPN and CDR2 SVGIG (reference sequence). Trimming pared 1 base from V and 4 bases from J, leaving 10 bases between. The CDR3 protein is CAWSATRVTGELFF. The DNA of the CDR3 is TGTGCCTGGAGTGCGACCAGGGTCACCGGGGAGCTGTTTTTT. The full variable domain, with the rest looked up from reference TRBV30 and TRBJ2-2, is SQTIHQWPATLVQPVGSPLSLECTVEGTSNPNLYWYRQAAGRGLQLLFYSVGIGQISSEVPQNLSASRPQDRQFILSSKKLLLSDSGFYLCAWSATRVTGELFFGEGSRLTVL.

The chain joins TRBV5-1 to TRBJ2-1; 7 bases line up with TRBD2. Trimming took 6 bases from V and 9 from J; bases not matched to a gene: 6. In germline, CDR1 is SGHRS, CDR2 YFSETQ. The CDR3 is made up of 12 amino acids. CDR3 sequence (DNA): TGCGCCAGCATAGCGGGTCCTGGTGAGCAGTTCTTC. Protein: CASIAGPGEQFF. Using reference TRBV5-1 and TRBJ2-1 for the parts outside the CDR3, the full variable domain is KAGVTQTPRYLIKTRGQQVTLSCSPISGHRSVSWYQQTPGQGLQFLFEYFSETQRNKGNFPGRFSGRQFSNSRSEMNVSTLELGDSALYLCASIAGPGEQFFGPGTRLTVL.

In this sample, this clone turned up once. J is TRBJ2-2 and V is TRBV28; 10 bases line up with TRBD2. The V gene's germline CDR1 is MDHEN and CDR2 SYDVKM. The CDR3 spans 16 residues. The V gene end was trimmed by 6 bases and the J gene end by 3 bases; junction bases not matched to a gene: 7. As DNA, the CDR3 is TGTGCCAGCAGACGACCGGGACTAGCGTACACCGGGGAGCTGTTTTTT. Translation gives CASRRPGLAYTGELFF.

V gene TRBV28 combines with J gene TRBJ1-1; maybe TRBD1 (5 bases). This CDR3 spans 14 amino acids. The V gene lost 5 bases and the J gene lost 7 bases, with 17 bases spanning the gap. The germline V gene has CDR1 MDHEN and CDR2 SYDVKM. The CDR3, as DNA: TGTGCCAGCAGTCCCCGGGGCAGGGTATTTGAAGCTTTCTTT. Its protein is CASSPRGRVFEAFF. Together with reference TRBV28 and TRBJ1-1, the CDR3 gives the full variable domain: DVKVTQSSRYLVKRTGEKVFLECVQDMDHENMFWYRQDPGLGLRLIYFSYDVKMKEKGDIPEGYSVSREKKERFSLILESASTNQTSMYLCASSPRGRVFEAFFGQGTRLTVV.